This record looks at one T cell receptor beta chain sequence and its context. This clone's antigen is unknown. No clone much larger than this one lies a single base away; base qualities are absent. The source of the sample is a study of blood T cell repertoires in COVID-19 (dated by TCRdb to 2018 to 2021). Turning to the overall study: Samples covering the acute and convalescent phases of COVID-19 were provided by collaborators in the United States, Italy and Spain. Samples were obtained from the ongoing ImmuneRACE study (first 160 participants) and from 1,000 to 1,500 subjects provided by 6 global collaborators. The prospective study material was composed of cDNA or gDNA derived from T cells, B-cell-depleted T cells, or PBMCs. Nearly every sample came with metadata listing a de-identified subject ID, COVID-19 status, age in years and sex. Subjects who had been exposed to COVID-19, were actively infected with it, or had recovered from it provided the deeply sampled blood TCRbeta repertoires that made up the dataset. HLA class I and class II types, where available, came from metadata supplied by the sample provider rather than from assay-based typing. The repertoires were released in a freely available public database intended as a resource for research on the immune response to SARS-CoV-2. The paper as a whole reports these results and caveats: The amount of clinical and demographic metadata varied by source and participant and was provided uncurated.

The immunoSEQ Assay, a bias-controlled multiplex PCR, was used to amplify TCRbeta CDR3 regions from genomic DNA. In the original analysis: Nucleated cell counts per sample were estimated from amplification of reference gene primers within the assay. Sequence reads were collapsed and filtered to measure the absolute abundance of every unique TCRbeta CDR3 rearrangement. For each sample, productive Simpson clonality was calculated by taking the square root of Simpson's diversity index across productive rearrangements. As stored in TCRdb, this immuneACCESS dataset retains in-frame rearrangements with V and J assigned. A fraction of the clones does not appear; measured against another copy, unresolved V genes explain less than half of the discrepancy, and the remainder lacks a known reason. V and J calls plus clone size are reproduced from that table; the DNA served to infer D and trimming. In this sample the table shows about 89,000 clones, roughly 87% of which occur a single time. 15% of the sample rests with the top ten.

Each collaborating institution followed its own protocols to collect whole blood in K2EDTA tubes. Collaborator samples were shipped for TCRbeta analysis as frozen whole blood, isolated PBMCs, or DNA extracted from either sample type. This TCR was recovered from a male donor with acute or convalescent COVID-19. What was sequenced was peripheral blood.

Here the CDR3 is given as CASSPRDNGDYEQYF. Here is the DNA: TGTGCCAGCAGTCCCCGGGACAACGGGGATTACGAGCAGTACTTC. The chain was built from TRBV6-5 and TRBJ2-7; possibly the D gene is TRBD1, per 6 matching bases. CDR1 is given as MNHEY and CDR2 as SVGAGI, both from the germline V gene. Counted from cysteine to phenylalanine, this CDR3 has 15 amino acids. Only the CDR3 DNA stays, 45 bases, in frame from base 1. V is pared back by 5 bases and J by 4 bases, with 18 bases lying between the germline termini.